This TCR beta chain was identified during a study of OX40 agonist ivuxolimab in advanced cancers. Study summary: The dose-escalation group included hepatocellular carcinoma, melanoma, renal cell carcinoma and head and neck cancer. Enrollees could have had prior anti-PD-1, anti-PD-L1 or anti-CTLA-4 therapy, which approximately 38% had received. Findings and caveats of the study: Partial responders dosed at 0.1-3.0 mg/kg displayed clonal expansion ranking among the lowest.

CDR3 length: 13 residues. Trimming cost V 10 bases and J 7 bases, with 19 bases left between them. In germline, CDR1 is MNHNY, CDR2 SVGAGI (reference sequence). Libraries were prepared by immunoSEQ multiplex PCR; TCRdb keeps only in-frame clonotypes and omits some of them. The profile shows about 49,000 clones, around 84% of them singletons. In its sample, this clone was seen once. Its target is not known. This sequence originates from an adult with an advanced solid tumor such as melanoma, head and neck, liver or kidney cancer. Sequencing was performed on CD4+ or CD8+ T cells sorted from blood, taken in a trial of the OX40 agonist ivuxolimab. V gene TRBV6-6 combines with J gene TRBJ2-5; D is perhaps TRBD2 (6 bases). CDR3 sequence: CATMGRDSGTQYF. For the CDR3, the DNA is TGTGCCACCATGGGCCGGGACTCGGGGACCCAGTACTTC.